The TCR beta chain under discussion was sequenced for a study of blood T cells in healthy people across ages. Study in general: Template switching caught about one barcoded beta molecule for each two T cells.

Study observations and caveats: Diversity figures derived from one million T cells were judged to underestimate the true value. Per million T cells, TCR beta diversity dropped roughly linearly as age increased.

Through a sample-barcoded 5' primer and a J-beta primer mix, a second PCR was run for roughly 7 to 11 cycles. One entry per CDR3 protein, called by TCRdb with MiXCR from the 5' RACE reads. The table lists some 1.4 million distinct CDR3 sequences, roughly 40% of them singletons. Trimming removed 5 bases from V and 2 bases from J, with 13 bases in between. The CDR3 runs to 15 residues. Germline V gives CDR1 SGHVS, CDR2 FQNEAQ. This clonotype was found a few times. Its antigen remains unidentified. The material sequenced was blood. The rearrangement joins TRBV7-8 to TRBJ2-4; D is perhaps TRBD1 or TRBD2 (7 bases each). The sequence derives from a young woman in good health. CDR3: CASSPGGESKNIQYF. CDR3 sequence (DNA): TGTGCCAGCAGCCCAGGGGGGGAATCCAAAAACATTCAGTACTTC.